These 28 T cell receptor beta chains share one sample of origin, sequenced in a study of cytomegalovirus exposure and HLA in healthy donors. Here immunoSEQ multiplex PCR was the method, and the copy in TCRdb shows in-frame clones only, minus some. The data contain around 140,000 clones, 87% of them singletons. The specimen sequenced was PBMCs. These receptors all come from a man younger than 35 in good health and CMV-seropositive.

The CDR3: CASTEGQGGTEAFF. As DNA, the CDR3 is TGCGCCAGCACCGAGGGACAGGGCGGCACTGAAGCTTTCTTT. V gene TRBV5-1 combines with J gene TRBJ1-1; 9 bases map to TRBD1. CDR1 is SGHRS and CDR2 is YFSETQ in the germline V gene. This CDR3 region has 14 residues. The V and J ends lost 6 bases and 4 bases, in that order; junction bases with no gene match: 7.

This CDR3 is CASSPGLVNEQFF. The CDR3 DNA reads as TGTGCCAGCAGCCCGGGACTAGTAAATGAGCAGTTCTTC. This chain uses TRBV11-3 with TRBJ2-1; 8 nucleotides line up with TRBD2. Germline assignment: CDR1 SGHNT and CDR2 YENEEA. The CDR3 is 13 residues long. V dropped 5 bases and J dropped 7; count of bases not matched to a gene: 4.

The rearrangement uses TRBV20-1 and TRBJ2-1; TRBD2 might be the D (5 bases). From germline, CDR1 is DFQATT and CDR2 SNEGSKA (reference sequence). The CDR3 is made up of 11 amino acids. V was shortened by 6 bases and J by 5 bases, with 8 bases between the two germline ends. The CDR3 sequence: CSAPGDNEQFF. The CDR3 nucleotides read TGCAGTGCCCCCGGGGACAATGAGCAGTTCTTC.

The chain links TRBV6-1 to TRBJ1-4; D might be TRBD1 (6 bases). Germline V lookup: CDR1 MNHNS, CDR2 SASEGT. V lost 2 bases, J lost 8 bases, and 30 bases lay in between. This CDR3 comprises 20 residues. The CDR3, as DNA: TGTGCCAGCAGTGAAATCCCCCCACCTTCAGGGGCCCCTTTAAACGAAAAACTGTTTTTT. Translated, it gives CASSEIPPPSGAPLNEKLFF.

The chain has TRBV28 and TRBJ1-5; maybe TRBD1 (6 bases). The germline V and J ends were trimmed by 4 bases and 4 bases, with 14 bases remaining between them. Germline CDR1 and CDR2: MDHEN and SYDVKM. This CDR3 comprises 15 residues. CDR3 nucleotide sequence: TGTGCCAGCAGTTCGGGGCAGGGGACAAATCAGCCCCAGCATTTT. Amino acids: CASSSGQGTNQPQHF. The whole variable domain, filled in from reference TRBV28 and TRBJ1-5, reads DVKVTQSSRYLVKRTGEKVFLECVQDMDHENMFWYRQDPGLGLRLIYFSYDVKMKEKGDIPEGYSVSREKKERFSLILESASTNQTSMYLCASSSGQGTNQPQHFGDGTRLSIL.

The chain couples TRBV6-5 to TRBJ2-7; TRBD1 is a possible D gene (5 bases). Trimming pared 5 bases from V and 1 base from J, leaving 6 bases between. The CDR3 sequence is 12 residues long. Germline CDR1 reads MNHEY; CDR2 reads SVGAGI. The CDR3 here is CASSPGSYEQYF. In nucleotides, the CDR3 is TGTGCCAGCAGTCCAGGGTCCTACGAGCAGTACTTC.

This sequence joins TRBV6-4 and TRBJ2-1; 9 positions match TRBD2. The CDR3 is 16 amino acids. Germline assignment: CDR1 MRHNA and CDR2 SNTAGT. The ends lost 0 bases at V and 6 bases at J; junction bases unmatched: 6. The CDR3: CASSDSSAGGPNEQFF. Here the CDR3 DNA reads TGTGCCAGCAGTGACTCCTCGGCGGGAGGGCCCAATGAGCAGTTCTTC.

The chain recombines TRBV18 with TRBJ2-7; TRBD1 matches 7 bases. V lost 1 base and J lost 3; bases outside the gene matches: 6. Germline CDR1 is KGHSH and CDR2 is LQKENI. CDR3 length: 15 residues. CDR3: CASSPQDRVSYEQYF. CDR3 nucleotides: TGTGCCAGCTCACCACAAGACAGGGTAAGCTACGAGCAGTACTTC.

The V gene is TRBV27, the J gene TRBJ2-3, with D possibly TRBD2 on 7 matching bases. This CDR3 is built from 15 residues. The V gene's germline CDR1 is MNHEY and CDR2 SMNVEV (reference sequence). V was trimmed by 8 bases and J by 0 bases, leaving 15 bases between them. CDR3 bases: TGTGCCAGCGAGGATAGGGGGGGAAGCACAGATACGCAGTATTTT. It encodes CASEDRGGSTDTQYF.

CDR3 region: CASSLVGAIGEKLFF. CDR3 DNA sequence: TGTGCCAGCAGCTTAGTGGGGGCGATCGGTGAAAAACTGTTTTTT. The chain employs TRBV7-9 and TRBJ1-4; D possibly corresponds to TRBD1 (6 bases). CDR1 and CDR2 (germline): SEHNR, FQNEAQ (reference sequence). The germline V and J ends were trimmed by 1 base and 7 bases, with 13 bases remaining between them. The CDR3 extends over 15 amino acids.

This chain links TRBV30 with TRBJ1-3, with TRBD1 matching over 7 bases. Trimming at V came to 3 bases and at J to 4 bases, leaving 12 bases not matched to a gene. The CDR3 consists of 16 residues. Germline CDR1 and CDR2: GTSNPN and SVGIG (reference sequence). CDR3 nucleotide sequence: TGTGCCTGGAGAATCAACCCGACAGGGTTCGGAAACACCATATATTTT. Translating gives CAWRINPTGFGNTIYF.

The chain links TRBV28 to TRBJ1-1, with D perhaps TRBD1 (6 bases). V was trimmed by 9 bases and J by 1 base, leaving 12 bases between them. Germline CDR1 reads MDHEN; CDR2 reads SYDVKM. There are 13 residues in the CDR3. The CDR3 loop reads CASLGQTNTEAFF. The CDR3, as DNA: TGTGCCAGTCTAGGACAGACGAACACTGAAGCTTTCTTT. Variable domain in full (rest from reference TRBV28 and TRBJ1-1): DVKVTQSSRYLVKRTGEKVFLECVQDMDHENMFWYRQDPGLGLRLIYFSYDVKMKEKGDIPEGYSVSREKKERFSLILESASTNQTSMYLCASLGQTNTEAFFGQGTRLTVV.

This chain uses TRBV4-1 with TRBJ2-7, with D unresolved. V lost 0 bases, J lost 1 base, and 16 bases lay in between. This CDR3 spans 17 amino acids. From germline, CDR1 is MGHRA and CDR2 YSYEKL. The CDR3 sequence is CASSQDFARYGSYEQYF. The CDR3 DNA is TGCGCCAGCAGCCAAGATTTCGCCAGGTACGGTTCCTACGAGCAGTACTTC.

This clone was picked up one time. V usage is TRBV6-6 and J usage is TRBJ1-2; 7 bases align to TRBD1. Trimming took 4 bases from V and 7 from J; bases not matched to a gene: 9. CDR1 MNHNY and CDR2 SVGAGI come from the germline V gene (reference sequence). The CDR3 runs to 14 residues. The CDR3 here is CASSSDRKGVGYTF. CDR3 nucleotides: TGTGCCAGCAGTTCGGACAGGAAGGGGGTTGGCTACACCTTC.

V and J are TRBV28 and TRBJ2-7; TRBD1 agrees at 7 bases. Per germline, CDR1 MDHEN and CDR2 SYDVKM. This CDR3 contains 14 residues. J lost 2 bases, V lost 10 bases, and 11 bases had no gene match. The CDR3 here is CATNRDSRPYEQYF. CDR3 DNA sequence: TGTGCCACAAACCGGGACAGTCGTCCCTACGAGCAGTACTTC.

The chain uses TRBV2 and TRBJ1-2; TRBD1 aligns across 7 bases. This CDR3 has 15 amino acids. Germline V gives CDR1 SNHLY, CDR2 FYNNEI. V trimming: 4 bases; J trimming: 3 bases; junction bases outside the gene matches: 8. CDR3 bases: TGTGCCAGCAGTGCGAACAGGGGAAGCGACTATGGCTACACCTTC. Residues: CASSANRGSDYGYTF.

This chain uses TRBV20-1 with TRBJ2-2; D is unclear. Germline V gene data show CDR1 as DFQATT and CDR2 as SNEGSKA (reference sequence). The ends were cut back, 2 bases at V and 7 bases at J, with 5 bases in the middle. The CDR3 runs to 11 residues. The CDR3 protein is CSARFRGELFF. The DNA of the CDR3 is TGCAGTGCTAGATTTCGCGGGGAGCTGTTTTTT.

This chain uses TRBV9 with TRBJ2-5; 16 bases are shared with TRBD2. Germline V gene data show CDR1 as SGDLS and CDR2 as YYNGEE. V dropped 4 bases and J dropped 5; count of bases not matched to a gene: 5. The CDR3 runs 16 residues. The CDR3 loop reads CASSPGLAGGQETQYF. The CDR3 coding sequence is TGTGCCAGCAGCCCGGGACTAGCGGGGGGGCAGGAGACCCAGTACTTC.

About this clone itself: The sample has other DNA sequences that encode this CDR3 too. Here the CDR3 reads CASSPGGDTQYF. The CDR3, as DNA: TGCGCCAGCAGCCCCGGCGGGGATACGCAGTATTTT. The chain joins TRBV5-1 to TRBJ2-3; a possible D gene is TRBD2 (5 bases). Per germline, CDR1 SGHRS and CDR2 YFSETQ. The CDR3 covers 12 residues. V lost 4 bases and J lost 6, with 9 bases in between.

The rearrangement uses TRBV15 and TRBJ2-7; 7 nucleotides agree with TRBD1. CDR3 length equals 17 residues. Losses at the gene ends were 6 bases for V and 2 bases for J; bases not matched to a gene: 16. Germline V CDR1 and CDR2: LNHNV, YYDKDF (reference sequence). CDR3 region: CATSLPALRGNPYEQYF. The CDR3 DNA reads as TGTGCCACCAGTTTACCCGCACTCAGGGGGAACCCCTACGAGCAGTACTTC.

The CDR3 coding sequence is TGTGCCAGTAGTATTCAGGGGGCCCACGAGCAGTACTTC. Amino acid sequence: CASSIQGAHEQYF. V and J are TRBV19 and TRBJ2-7, with TRBD1 identical over 8 bases. From germline, CDR1 is LNHDA and CDR2 SQIVND (reference sequence). This CDR3 has 13 residues. V lost 3 bases to trimming and J lost 5 bases; unmatched junction nucleotides: 3.

The J gene is TRBJ2-1, the V gene TRBV30; 7 bases map to TRBD2. Germline CDR1 GTSNPN, CDR2 SVGIG (reference sequence). CDR3 size: 14 residues. The V gene end was trimmed by 2 bases and the J gene end by 2 bases; junction bases not matched to a gene: 3. The CDR3 DNA sequence: TGTGCCTGGAGTCGGGAGGCCGCCTACAATGAGCAGTTCTTC. This codes for CAWSREAAYNEQFF.

The genes are TRBV14 and TRBJ1-1; no firm D call. Trimming removed 2 bases at V and 7 bases at J, with 5 bases between. CDR3 length equals 11 residues. The germline gives CDR1 SGHDN, CDR2 FVKESK. In DNA form, the CDR3 reads TGTGCCAGCAGCCAATATAGTGAAGCTTTCTTT. Translation: CASSQYSEAFF.

The chain has TRBV9 and TRBJ2-5, with 10 nucleotides matching TRBD2. V was pared by 2 bases and J by 8 bases, with 12 bases of the junction left unmatched. CDR1 SGDLS and CDR2 YYNGEE come from the germline V gene. The CDR3 totals 16 residues. CDR3 residues: CASSVASGGEVRTQYF. The CDR3 DNA reads TGTGCCAGCAGCGTCGCTAGCGGGGGCGAAGTTCGCACCCAGTACTTC.

V usage is TRBV27 and J usage is TRBJ2-3; D may be TRBD2 (5 bases). CDR3 length: 14 amino acids. Trimming pared 3 bases from V and 3 bases from J, leaving 10 bases between. Germline V CDR1 and CDR2: MNHEY, SMNVEV (reference sequence). The CDR3 coding sequence is TGTGCCAGCAGTTTGGAGGCCAGAACAGATACGCAGTATTTT. This gives the protein CASSLEARTDTQYF.

This clone came up a few times. This chain joins TRBV6-5 and TRBJ1-2, with D possibly TRBD1 on 5 matching bases. V shed 6 bases and J shed 6 bases, with 20 bases lying between them. CDR1 is MNHEY, CDR2 SVGAGI, per germline. This CDR3 has 15 residues. The CDR3 loop reads CASRPIDRTNHGYTF. The DNA of the CDR3 is TGTGCCAGCAGACCCATCGACAGAACCAACCATGGCTACACCTTC.

The rearrangement uses TRBV5-1 and TRBJ1-2; 7 bases agree with TRBD1. J lost 0 bases, V lost 4 bases, and 9 bases had no gene match. Germline V CDR1 and CDR2: SGHRS, YFSETQ. The CDR3 extends over 16 amino acids. The CDR3 DNA is TGCGCCAGCAGCACCGGGACAGATCCCCCTAACTATGGCTACACCTTC. Protein product: CASSTGTDPPNYGYTF.

The chain employs TRBV2 and TRBJ1-5; 9 nucleotides agree with TRBD1. The CDR3 has 14 residues. V shed 5 bases and J 7 bases; nucleotides not matched to a gene: 6. The germline V gene encodes CDR1 SNHLY and CDR2 FYNNEI. The CDR3 here is CASSTGGAGQPQHF. The CDR3 DNA follows: TGTGCCAGCAGTACAGGGGGCGCGGGCCAGCCCCAGCATTTT.